The clone carrying this T cell receptor (beta chain) has at least ten counts. Its antigen is not known. This record belongs to a study of CD8 T cells in ankylosing spondylitis. Study-wide results and caveats: Several highly homologous variants made up a TCR beta motif, and this motif appeared characteristic of ankylosing spondylitis blood. Past studies reported some motif variants in reactive arthritis synovial fluid and blood. Disease-linked clones, CD8+, were relatively rare in peripheral blood.

The V and J ends lost 0 bases and 0 bases respectively, with 15 bases between them. Germline CDR1 LGHNA, CDR2 YSLEER. The CDR3 is 17 residues long. Preparation of TCR beta libraries was done by quantitative 5'-RACE with molecular barcodes. TCRdb analysed the 5' RACE reads with MiXCR anew, one entry per CDR3 protein. The table records around 210,000 distinct CDR3 sequences, less than 9.5% of them present only once. V gene TRBV4-3 combines with J gene TRBJ2-7, with D perhaps assigned TRBD1 or TRBD2 (5 bases each). Sequencing was performed on blood, either unsorted or a sorted T cell fraction (not recorded which). The TCR was taken from a female donor with ankylosing spondylitis or in good health (not recorded which). The CDR3 spells CASSQDLWGSDSYEQYF. As DNA, the CDR3 is TGCGCCAGCAGCCAAGATTTATGGGGGAGCGACTCCTACGAGCAGTACTTC.